This T cell receptor (beta chain) was recorded in a study of T-cell reconstitution after alpha-beta-depleted transplantation in children. Study findings and constraints: High day-60 TCRbeta diversity in some patients came from surviving recipient T cells and thymic progenitors.

Per the germline V gene, CDR1 is MNHNS and CDR2 is SASEGT. V was cut by 2 bases and J by 4 bases, with 8 bases left in between. The CDR3 extends over 13 amino acids. The TCRbeta library incorporated unique molecular identifiers. TCRdb re-called the PCR reads with MiXCR, one entry per CDR3 protein. The repertoire holds about 300,000 distinct CDR3 sequences, with about a tenth as singletons. This clonotype was seen many times. Its antigen is unidentified. The receptor was derived from a boy in the first two years of life with acute myeloid leukemia, due to receive a stem cell transplant. The material sequenced was PBMCs, taken before TCRalphabeta/CD19-depleted stem cell transplant. The chain joins TRBV6-1 to TRBJ1-2; D might be TRBD1 (5 bases). CDR3 sequence (DNA): TGTGCCAGCAGTGAACAGGGTCGCTATGGCTACACCTTC. As protein: CASSEQGRYGYTF.